One sample yielded the 30 T cell receptor beta chains listed below, sequenced in a study of T cells after yellow fever vaccination. TCRdb processed the 5' RACE reads anew with MiXCR; each CDR3 protein has one entry. In the table there are around 610,000 distinct CDR3 sequences, roughly 13% of which are singletons. This specimen consisted of PBMCs, obtained on the day of the yellow fever booster vaccination. The receptors were gathered from a man aged 25 to 40 who received the YFV17D yellow fever vaccine.

This clonotype came up a few times. The chain employs TRBV5-4 and TRBJ2-3; 12 bases line up with TRBD2. This CDR3 has 16 amino acids. Germline CDR1 is SGHNT and CDR2 is YYREEE (reference sequence). J lost 6 bases, V lost 4 bases, and 9 bases had no gene match. The CDR3 spells CASSVPGTSGRDTQYF. CDR3 nucleotide sequence: TGTGCCAGCAGCGTCCCTGGGACTAGCGGGCGGGATACGCAGTATTTT.

As to this clonotype: A read error may explain this, as a much larger clone is one base away. CDR3 sequence (DNA): TGCTGTGCTAGTAAGCCCCCGGGACAGGGGGACGAGACCCAGTACTTC. Its protein is CCASKPPGQGDETQYF. The chain combines TRBV20-1 with TRBJ2-5; 11 nucleotides match TRBD1. This CDR3 has 16 amino acids. From germline, CDR1 is DFQATT and CDR2 SNEGSKA (reference sequence).

The V gene is TRBV12-3 or TRBV12-4, the J gene TRBJ2-3, with 7 bases fitting TRBD2. The CDR3 length is 17 residues. After removal of 5 bases from V and 0 bases from J, the junction contained 11 bases not matched to a gene. The DNA of the CDR3 is TGTGCCAGCAGTCCTGAGGCGGGAGAGGTCAGCACAGATACGCAGTATTTT. This translates into CASSPEAGEVSTDTQYF.

This clonotype was counted only a few times. The V call is TRBV6-1, the J call TRBJ2-6; 13 bases agree with TRBD2. V trimming: 6 bases; J trimming: 3 bases; junction bases outside the gene matches: 5. Germline-derived CDR1 and CDR2 are MNHNS and SASEGT. This CDR3 is 17 amino acids long. The CDR3 DNA sequence: TGTGCCAGCAGGAGACTAGCGGGAGGAGTTGGGGCCAACGTCCTGACTTTC. Translated, it gives CASRRLAGGVGANVLTF.

This clonotype was counted between two and nine times. The CDR3 region has the DNA TGTGCCAGCTCACCCGGTCGATCGAGCTCCTACAATGAGCAGTTCTTC. Translating gives CASSPGRSSSYNEQFF. This chain links TRBV18 with TRBJ2-1; D gene ambiguous. The germline gives CDR1 KGHSH, CDR2 LQKENI. The CDR3 length is 16 residues. Deletions cut 3 bases from V and 0 bases from J, with 12 bases between.

CDR3 protein: CASSRRTSGTGEDRFF. The CDR3 DNA reads TGTGCCAGCAGCCGGAGAACTAGCGGAACGGGAGAAGATCGGTTCTTC. J is TRBJ2-1 and V is TRBV3-1; 8 bases are a match to TRBD2. V was pared by 4 bases and J by 15 bases, with 20 bases of the junction left unmatched. Germline loops: CDR1 LGHDT, CDR2 YNNKEL (reference sequence). The CDR3 has 16 amino acids.

This clonotype has a single count. V usage is TRBV11-2 and J usage is TRBJ2-1, with 8 bases that match TRBD1. Germline CDR1 SGHAT, CDR2 FQNNGV. V lost 5 bases, J lost 0 bases, and 15 bases stayed unmatched. This CDR3 spans 19 amino acids. This CDR3 reads CASSPGQATTSYSYNEQFF. CDR3 DNA: TGTGCCAGCAGCCCGGGACAGGCAACGACCTCCTACTCCTACAATGAGCAGTTCTTC.

This clonotype was detected ten times or more. The V and J genes are TRBV7-2 and TRBJ2-7; no clear D. CDR3 length equals 14 residues. The germline V gene encodes CDR1 SGHTA and CDR2 FQGNSA. V lost 3 bases to trimming and J lost 3 bases, with 12 bases between them. The CDR3 sequence is CASSFMANNYEQYF. CDR3 nucleotide sequence: TGTGCCAGCAGCTTCATGGCTAATAACTACGAGCAGTACTTC.

J is TRBJ2-3 and V is TRBV20-1; D is perhaps TRBD2 (5 bases). Germline CDR1 DFQATT, CDR2 SNEGSKA (reference sequence). Between the trimmed V and J ends, which lost 5 bases and 3 bases, there was a span of 15 bases. The CDR3 length is 14 residues. The CDR3 DNA follows: TGCAGTGCTGACCCCACCGGGATGACAGATACGCAGTATTTT. Translation gives CSADPTGMTDTQYF.

The chain has TRBV4-2 and TRBJ2-1, with 10 bases matching TRBD2. Germline loops: CDR1 LGHNA, CDR2 YNFKEQ. The V segment lost 0 bases and the J segment 3 bases; nucleotides outside the gene matches: 2. This CDR3 spans 16 amino acids. The CDR3 protein is CASSQDSGRSYNEQFF. CDR3 nucleotide sequence: TGTGCCAGCAGCCAAGATAGCGGGAGGAGCTACAATGAGCAGTTCTTC.

The chain joins TRBV7-6 to TRBJ2-3; tentatively, D is TRBD1 or TRBD2 (5 bases each). The CDR3 runs 16 residues. The germline V gene encodes CDR1 SGHVS and CDR2 FNYEAQ. The V gene lost 1 base and the J gene lost 1 base, with 12 bases spanning the gap. This chain's CDR3 is CASSLGRDRGTDTQYF. For the CDR3, the DNA is TGTGCCAGCAGCTTAGGCCGGGACCGAGGCACAGATACGCAGTATTTT.

This clonotype was observed many times. The rearrangement uses TRBV3-1 and TRBJ1-1; D unresolved. The CDR3 loop spans 12 amino acids. CDR1 and CDR2 from the germline V gene are LGHDT and YNNKEL (reference sequence). V shed 1 base and J shed 0 bases, with 0 bases lying between them. The CDR3: CASSQVNTEAFF. DNA for the CDR3: TGTGCCAGCAGCCAAGTGAACACTGAAGCTTTCTTT.

A few counts support this clonotype. J is TRBJ1-1 and V is TRBV7-2; possible D gene TRBD1, 6 bases. Trimming took off 1 base at V and 0 bases at J, with 9 bases between the two ends. Germline V gene data show CDR1 as SGHTA and CDR2 as FQGNSA. The CDR3 sequence is 15 residues long. The CDR3 protein is CASSLVGQMNTEAFF. The CDR3, as DNA: TGTGCCAGCAGCTTAGTCGGACAGATGAACACTGAAGCTTTCTTT.

The chain employs TRBV6-6 and TRBJ2-7; no definite D call. Trimming took off 4 bases at V and 1 base at J, with 8 bases between the two ends. CDR1 and CDR2 from the germline V gene are MNHNY and SVGAGI (reference sequence). This CDR3 region has 13 residues. The CDR3 DNA reads as TGTGCCAGCAGTTTCCTGGTTTCCTACGAGCAGTACTTC. Encoded protein: CASSFLVSYEQYF.

This clonotype appeared many times. The CDR3 DNA follows: TGTGCCAGCAGTTTGGATTGGGCAGCGAGATTCAAGTACTTC. As protein: CASSLDWAARFKYF. This sequence joins TRBV27 and TRBJ2-7; no reliable D call. The CDR3 runs to 14 residues. Germline V gives CDR1 MNHEY, CDR2 SMNVEV (reference sequence). Between the trimmed V and J ends, which lost 3 bases and 11 bases, there was a span of 20 bases.

This clonotype was seen many times. This sequence joins TRBV5-1 and TRBJ2-5; D may be TRBD1 (6 bases). The germline CDR1 and CDR2 sequences are SGHRS and YFSETQ. The CDR3 has 14 amino acids. Between the trimmed V and J ends, which lost 3 bases and 2 bases, there was a span of 11 bases. The CDR3 is CASSSGTIQETQYF. The CDR3 DNA is TGCGCCAGCAGCTCCGGGACAATTCAAGAGACCCAGTACTTC.

This clonotype was observed many times. The CDR3 sequence: CAISPRGEETQYF. The CDR3, as DNA: TGTGCCATCAGTCCCCGTGGGGAAGAGACCCAGTACTTC. J is TRBJ2-5 and V is TRBV10-3, with unresolved D. Between the trimmed V and J ends, which lost 5 bases and 3 bases, there was a span of 10 bases. This CDR3 contains 13 residues. The germline V gene encodes CDR1 ENHRY and CDR2 SYGVKD.

The chain is built from TRBV4-3 and TRBJ2-1; 9 bases match TRBD1. The V and J ends lost 4 bases and 5 bases, in that order; junction bases with no gene match: 6. The CDR3 is 15 amino acids. Germline CDR1 and CDR2: LGHNA and YSLEER. The CDR3 is CASSRTRTGDNEQFF. CDR3 bases: TGCGCCAGCAGCCGAACGCGGACAGGGGACAATGAGCAGTTCTTC.

This clonotype was seen a few times. Relative to the germline gene, one junction end is altered; a read error may explain this. The gene calls are TRBV20-1 and TRBJ2-7; 8 bases map to TRBD2. The CDR3 length is 13 residues. Germline V gene data show CDR1 as DFQATT and CDR2 as SNEGSKA (reference sequence). The CDR3, as DNA: TGCAGTGCTTCCGAACTTATTGACTCGGGACTAGTGTTC. Its translation is CSASELIDSGLVF.

This clonotype has more than one count but fewer than ten. The junction does not match germline at one end; this may be a read error. V gene TRBV20-1 combines with J gene TRBJ2-1; possible D gene TRBD1, 6 bases. The CDR3 consists of 8 residues. The germline gives CDR1 DFQATT, CDR2 SNEGSKA (reference sequence). CDR3 bases: TGCAGTGCCGGGACACGGATCTTC. Residues: CSAGTRIF.

The rearrangement joins TRBV7-2 to TRBJ1-2, with no clear D. Germline V gene data show CDR1 as SGHTA and CDR2 as FQGNSA. This CDR3 is 15 amino acids long. The V and J ends lost 1 base and 0 bases respectively, with 9 bases between them. The CDR3 DNA sequence: TGTGCCAGCAGCTTAGAGCCAGAGCCTAACTATGGCTACACCTTC. Encoded protein: CASSLEPEPNYGYTF.

The chain couples TRBV5-4 to TRBJ2-3; D is uncertain. The CDR3 covers 14 residues. CDR1 is SGHNT and CDR2 is YYREEE in the germline V gene (reference sequence). Trimming removed 4 bases at V and 1 base at J, with 10 bases between. The CDR3 sequence is CASSQSTRTDTQYF. The CDR3 bases are TGTGCCAGCAGCCAATCTACCCGCACAGATACGCAGTATTTT.

This clonotype has more than one count but fewer than ten. CDR3 bases: TGTGCCAGCAGTTACCCGGAGGGAGGGGGGGACAATGAGCAGTTCTTC. Translation: CASSYPEGGGDNEQFF. This sequence joins TRBV6-5 and TRBJ2-1; perhaps TRBD2 as D (7 bases). This CDR3 has 16 amino acids. Germline CDR1 MNHEY, CDR2 SVGAGI. The V end was cut by 2 bases, the J end by 5 bases, with 16 bases between.

This clonotype was seen only a few times. The chain carries TRBV20-1 and TRBJ2-2; no reliable D call. CDR3 size: 14 residues. V dropped 1 base and J dropped 0 bases, with 6 bases sitting between them. The germline gives CDR1 DFQATT, CDR2 SNEGSKA (reference sequence). The CDR3 sequence: CSARALSNTGELFF. In nucleotides, the CDR3 is TGCAGTGCTAGAGCCCTTTCGAACACCGGGGAGCTGTTTTTT.

V is TRBV4-2 and J is TRBJ2-1; 9 nucleotides align to TRBD2. In germline, CDR1 is LGHNA, CDR2 YNFKEQ. CDR3 length equals 16 residues. The J segment lost 1 base and the V segment lost 5 bases, leaving 6 bases of the junction unmatched. CDR3 nucleotides: TGTGCCAGCAGCGCCGAAGCGGGAGGTTCCTACAATGAGCAGTTCTTC. The encoded protein is CASSAEAGGSYNEQFF.

This clonotype was detected a few times. This chain joins TRBV12-3 or TRBV12-4 and TRBJ1-1, with D possibly being TRBD1 (6 bases). Between the trimmed V and J ends, which lost 6 bases and 3 bases, there was a span of 14 bases. This CDR3 is 14 amino acids long. The CDR3 loop is CASRSAGAHTEAFF. The CDR3 coding sequence is TGTGCCAGCAGGTCGGCAGGGGCACACACTGAAGCTTTCTTT.

In its sample, this clonotype was seen a few times. V usage is TRBV4-3 and J usage is TRBJ2-7; D gene uncertain. The CDR3 spans 14 residues. V was trimmed by 0 bases and J by 2 bases, leaving 8 bases between them. The germline V gene encodes CDR1 LGHNA and CDR2 YSLEER. The CDR3 DNA reads as TGCGCCAGCAGCCAAGACACACGGACCTACGAGCAGTACTTC. This codes for CASSQDTRTYEQYF.

In this sample, this clonotype turned up a few times. V is TRBV6-2 or TRBV6-3 and J is TRBJ2-1; TRBD2 agrees at 12 bases. This CDR3 comprises 19 residues. After removal of 3 bases from V and 4 bases from J, the junction contained 13 bases not matched to a gene. From germline, CDR1 is MNHEY and CDR2 SVGEGT. The CDR3 protein is CASSYPRHLAGGTYNEQFF. CDR3 coding DNA: TGTGCCAGCAGTTATCCGCGGCATCTAGCGGGAGGGACTTACAATGAGCAGTTCTTC.

This clonotype was seen only a few times. The V and J genes are TRBV15 and TRBJ2-3, with D possibly being TRBD2 (5 bases). The CDR3 is made up of 13 amino acids. Germline CDR1 reads LNHNV; CDR2 reads YYDKDF (reference sequence). Trimming cost V 0 bases and J 5 bases, with 6 bases left between them. The CDR3 DNA follows: TGTGCCACCAGCAGAGAGGACTTAGATACGCAGTATTTT. It codes for CATSREDLDTQYF.

There are a few counts of this clonotype. The chain recombines TRBV9 with TRBJ2-1; D call uncertain. Trimming pared 7 bases from V and 5 bases from J, leaving 13 bases between. CDR1 is SGDLS and CDR2 is YYNGEE in the germline V gene. The CDR3 totals 13 residues. The CDR3: CASAPRADNEQFF. The CDR3 bases are TGTGCCAGCGCCCCAAGGGCGGACAATGAGCAGTTCTTC.